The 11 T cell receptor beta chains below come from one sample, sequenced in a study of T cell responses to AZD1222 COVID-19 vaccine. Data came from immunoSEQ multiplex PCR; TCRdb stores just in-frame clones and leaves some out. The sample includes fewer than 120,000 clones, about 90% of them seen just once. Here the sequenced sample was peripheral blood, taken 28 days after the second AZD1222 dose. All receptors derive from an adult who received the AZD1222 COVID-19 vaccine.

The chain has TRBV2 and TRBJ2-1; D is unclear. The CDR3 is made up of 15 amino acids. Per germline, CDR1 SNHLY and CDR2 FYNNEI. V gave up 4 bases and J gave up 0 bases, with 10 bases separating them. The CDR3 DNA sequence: TGTGCCAGCAGTGTTTGGCGGAGCTCCTACAATGAGCAGTTCTTC. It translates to CASSVWRSSYNEQFF.

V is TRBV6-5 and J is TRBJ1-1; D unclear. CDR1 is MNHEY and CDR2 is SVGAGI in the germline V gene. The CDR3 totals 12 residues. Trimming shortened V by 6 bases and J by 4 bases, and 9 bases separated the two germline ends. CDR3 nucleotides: TGTGCCAGCAGGCTGGGTAGCACTGAAGCTTTCTTT. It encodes CASRLGSTEAFF.

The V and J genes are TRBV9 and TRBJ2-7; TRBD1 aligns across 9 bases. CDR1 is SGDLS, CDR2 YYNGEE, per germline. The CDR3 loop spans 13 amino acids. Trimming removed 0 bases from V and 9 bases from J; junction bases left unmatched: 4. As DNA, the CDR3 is TGTGCCAGCAGCGTAGAACAGGGGGCCCGGCAGTACTTC. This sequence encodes CASSVEQGARQYF.

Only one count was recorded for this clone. CDR3 amino acids: CASSLQQGYYEQYF. CDR3 bases: TGCGCCAGCAGCTTGCAACAGGGGTACTACGAGCAGTACTTC. The rearrangement uses TRBV5-1 and TRBJ2-7, with 7 bases that match TRBD1. The V and J ends lost 1 base and 3 bases, in that order; junction bases with no gene match: 4. From germline, CDR1 is SGHRS and CDR2 YFSETQ. The CDR3 spans 14 residues. Based on the CDR3 plus reference TRBV5-1 and TRBJ2-7, the full variable domain is KAGVTQTPRYLIKTRGQQVTLSCSPISGHRSVSWYQQTPGQGLQFLFEYFSETQRNKGNFPGRFSGRQFSNSRSEMNVSTLELGDSALYLCASSLQQGYYEQYFGPGTRLTVT.

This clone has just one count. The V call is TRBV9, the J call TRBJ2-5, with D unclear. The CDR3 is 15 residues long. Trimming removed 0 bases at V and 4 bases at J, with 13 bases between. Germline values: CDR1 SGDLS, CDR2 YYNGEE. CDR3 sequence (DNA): TGTGCCAGCAGCGTAGGTGACCCGGCGGCAGAGACCCAGTACTTC. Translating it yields CASSVGDPAAETQYF.

This chain's CDR3 is CASGRDRADEQYF. The CDR3 nucleotides read TGTGCCAGCGGAAGGGACAGGGCCGACGAGCAGTACTTC. The rearrangement joins TRBV2 to TRBJ2-7; 9 nucleotides agree with TRBD1. Germline CDR1 reads SNHLY; CDR2 reads FYNNEI. This CDR3 has 13 residues. V shed 8 bases and J 5 bases; nucleotides not matched to a gene: 7.

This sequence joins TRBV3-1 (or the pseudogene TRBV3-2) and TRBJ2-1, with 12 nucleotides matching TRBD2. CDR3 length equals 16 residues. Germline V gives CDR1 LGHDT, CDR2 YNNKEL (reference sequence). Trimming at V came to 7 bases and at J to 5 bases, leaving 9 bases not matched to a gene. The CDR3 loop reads CASTQGLAGGHNEQFF. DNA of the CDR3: TGTGCCAGCACCCAGGGCCTAGCGGGAGGGCACAATGAGCAGTTCTTC.

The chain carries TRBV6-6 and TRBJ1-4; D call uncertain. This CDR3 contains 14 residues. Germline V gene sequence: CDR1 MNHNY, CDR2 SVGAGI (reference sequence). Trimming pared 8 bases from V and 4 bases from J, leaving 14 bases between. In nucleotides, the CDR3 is TGTGCCAGCGCTCGACCGGAGGATAATGAAAAACTGTTTTTT. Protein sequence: CASARPEDNEKLFF.

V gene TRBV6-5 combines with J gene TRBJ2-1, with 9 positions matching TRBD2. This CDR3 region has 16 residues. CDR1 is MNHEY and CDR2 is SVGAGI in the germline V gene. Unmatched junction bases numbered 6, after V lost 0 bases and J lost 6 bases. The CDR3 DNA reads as TGTGCCAGCAGTTACTCAGGCGGGAGGGCTAGCAATGAGCAGTTCTTC. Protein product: CASSYSGGRASNEQFF.

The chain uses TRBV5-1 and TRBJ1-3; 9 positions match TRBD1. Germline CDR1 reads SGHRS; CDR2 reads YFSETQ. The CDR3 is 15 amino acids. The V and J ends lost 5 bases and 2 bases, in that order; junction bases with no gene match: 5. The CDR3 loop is CASSYTGGPGNTIYF. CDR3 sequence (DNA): TGCGCCAGCAGTTACACAGGGGGCCCTGGAAACACCATATATTTT.

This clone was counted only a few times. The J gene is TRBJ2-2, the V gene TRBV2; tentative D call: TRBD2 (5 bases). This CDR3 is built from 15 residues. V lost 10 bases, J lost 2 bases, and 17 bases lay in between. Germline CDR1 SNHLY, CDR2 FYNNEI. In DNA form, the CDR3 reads TGTGCCACCGGGGATAGGACGGGAAACACCGGGGAGCTGTTTTTT. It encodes CATGDRTGNTGELFF.